This passage covers 32 T cell receptor beta chains from one sample sequenced in a study of PD-L1 blockade in urothelial cancer. Time point of the sample: peripheral blood 6 weeks after treatment start. Generated by immunoSEQ multiplex PCR, the TCRdb table keeps only in-frame clones and is missing some. The sample has about 120,000 clones; about 89% are singletons. Sequencing used PBMCs, obtained around atezolizumab (anti-PD-L1) treatment. These receptors originate from a man in his sixties with urothelial cancer.

J is TRBJ1-5 and V is TRBV4-3; D is unresolved. This CDR3 region has 16 residues. V lost 0 bases, J lost 3 bases, and 12 bases lay in between. Germline CDR1 reads LGHNA; CDR2 reads YSLEER. The DNA of the CDR3 is TGCGCCAGCAGCCAAGATTCAAGGAGATCCAATCAGCCCCAGCATTTT. Residues: CASSQDSRRSNQPQHF.

The genes are TRBV9 and TRBJ2-2; TRBD1 matches at 11 bases. CDR3 length equals 17 residues. With V trimmed by 0 bases and J by 4 bases, 5 bases remained unmatched. Germline V gives CDR1 SGDLS, CDR2 YYNGEE. This chain's CDR3 is CASSVGGTGGFTGELFF. The CDR3 DNA is TGTGCCAGCAGCGTAGGGGGGACAGGGGGTTTCACCGGGGAGCTGTTTTTT.

The chain carries TRBV27 and TRBJ2-7, with a weak D call TRBD1 (5 bases). This CDR3 comprises 16 residues. The V end lost 4 bases, the J end lost 6 bases, and 22 bases lay between the germline ends. Germline lookup yields CDR1 MNHEY and CDR2 SMNVEV (reference sequence). CDR3 in amino acids: CASSSMLMVRVGEQYF. In DNA, the CDR3 is TGTGCCAGCAGTTCCATGCTAATGGTCAGGGTGGGCGAGCAGTACTTC.

This clone was seen once. The chain recombines TRBV15 with TRBJ2-5; tentative D call: TRBD1 (5 bases). Germline V gene data show CDR1 as LNHNV and CDR2 as YYDKDF (reference sequence). V lost 1 base and J 2 bases, leaving 11 bases between the germline ends. The CDR3 has 15 residues. The chain's CDR3 is CATSRGPGLQETQYF. In nucleotides, the CDR3 is TGTGCCACCAGCAGAGGCCCAGGGTTACAAGAGACCCAGTACTTC.

The chain has TRBV5-5 and TRBJ2-7; possibly TRBD2 for D (6 bases). This CDR3 is 12 amino acids long. V lost 2 bases and J 6 bases, leaving 9 bases between the germline ends. Per the germline V gene, CDR1 is SGHKS and CDR2 is YYEKEE (reference sequence). CDR3 region: CASSFGGTEQYF. DNA of the CDR3: TGTGCCAGCAGCTTTGGAGGGACCGAGCAGTACTTC.

The CDR3 region is CASSVELANEQFF. The CDR3 DNA follows: TGTGCCAGCAGCGTAGAGTTAGCCAATGAGCAGTTCTTC. The rearrangement uses TRBV9 and TRBJ2-1; no clear D. CDR1 and CDR2 from the germline V gene are SGDLS and YYNGEE. This CDR3 is 13 amino acids long. Trimming left V 0 bases short and J 6 bases short, with 7 bases between. Drawing the rest from reference TRBV9 and TRBJ2-1, the complete variable domain is DSGVTQTPKHLITATGQRVTLRCSPRSGDLSVYWYQQSLDQGLQFLIQYYNGEERAKGNILERFSAQQFPDLHSELNLSSLELGDSALYFCASSVELANEQFFGPGTRLTVL.

The chain employs TRBV12-2 and TRBJ2-6; whether TRBD1, the table's D call, matches the DNA was not checked. TRBV12-2 is marked as a pseudogene. There are 19 residues in the CDR3. The CDR3 nucleotides read TGTGCAAGTCGCCTTAACTACCGGGACAGGGGACCTGGGGCCAACGTCCTGACTTTC. This codes for CASRLNYRDRGPGANVLTF.

This chain links TRBV9 with TRBJ2-1, with 9 nucleotides matching TRBD2. J was trimmed by 6 bases and V by 0 bases; bases with no gene match: 13. There are 18 residues in the CDR3. The V gene's germline CDR1 is SGDLS and CDR2 YYNGEE. The CDR3 is CASSVDPGTSWTTNEQFF. CDR3 DNA: TGTGCCAGCAGCGTAGACCCCGGGACTAGCTGGACTACCAATGAGCAGTTCTTC.

The chain links TRBV6-1 to TRBJ1-2; 8 bases fit TRBD1. J lost 4 bases, V lost 4 bases, and 17 bases had no gene match. The CDR3 covers 18 residues. Germline V gene lookup returns CDR1 MNHNS and CDR2 SASEGT. The CDR3 DNA sequence: TGTGCCAGCAGTGGACAGGGGACCGCACTCTATTTTGTCTATGGCTACACCTTC. Encoded protein: CASSGQGTALYFVYGYTF.

The chain couples TRBV5-4 to TRBJ2-3; D gene unclear. This CDR3 has 12 residues. CDR1 is SGHNT, CDR2 YYREEE, per germline (reference sequence). The ends were cut back, 2 bases at V and 5 bases at J, with 6 bases in the middle. CDR3 sequence reads: CASSLQQDTQYF. In DNA form, the CDR3 reads TGTGCCAGCAGCTTACAGCAAGATACGCAGTATTTT. The full variable domain, completed using reference TRBV5-4 and TRBJ2-3, is ETGVTQSPTHLIKTRGQQVTLRCSSQSGHNTVSWYQQALGQGPQFIFQYYREEENGRGNFPPRFSGLQFPNYSSELNVNALELDDSALYLCASSLQQDTQYFGPGTRLTVL.

This chain connects TRBV11-3 to TRBJ2-7, with TRBD2 identical over 8 bases. The CDR3 sequence is 12 residues long. The trim removed 5 bases at V and 8 bases at J, leaving 5 bases unmatched. Germline loops: CDR1 SGHNT, CDR2 YENEEA. CDR3 bases: TGTGCCAGCAGCCGGGGACTAGTCAAGCAGTACTTC. This encodes CASSRGLVKQYF.

The chain couples TRBV5-1 to TRBJ2-3; 7 bases match TRBD2. Losses at the gene ends were 0 bases for V and 6 bases for J; bases not matched to a gene: 4. This CDR3 is 14 amino acids long. Germline lookup yields CDR1 SGHRS and CDR2 YFSETQ. The CDR3 reads CASSLELAVDTQYF. CDR3 coding DNA: TGCGCCAGCAGCTTGGAGCTAGCGGTGGATACGCAGTATTTT.

The chain links TRBV4-3 to TRBJ2-1; perhaps TRBD2 as D (6 bases). The V and J ends lost 0 bases and 10 bases respectively, with 13 bases between them. CDR3 length equals 14 residues. The germline CDR1 and CDR2 sequences are LGHNA and YSLEER. The CDR3 loop is CASSQDYGGTEQFF. CDR3 bases: TGCGCCAGCAGCCAAGATTATGGCGGGACCGAGCAGTTCTTC.

The gene calls are TRBV7-2 and TRBJ2-5; the match to TRBD2 covers 7 bases. CDR3 size: 15 residues. J was trimmed by 2 bases and V by 7 bases; bases with no gene match: 10. Germline CDR1 reads SGHTA; CDR2 reads FQGNSA. The CDR3 loop is CASNTRAGGQETQYF. The CDR3, as DNA: TGTGCCAGCAATACCCGGGCCGGGGGGCAAGAGACCCAGTACTTC.

The rearrangement joins TRBV4-1 to TRBJ2-3; TRBD2 matches at 8 bases. CDR1 and CDR2 from the germline V gene are MGHRA and YSYEKL. The CDR3 totals 17 residues. V was clipped by 0 bases and J by 2 bases; unmatched bases: 7. The CDR3 loop is CASSQDIGAGVTDTQYF. DNA of the CDR3: TGCGCCAGCAGCCAAGATATAGGAGCGGGAGTCACAGATACGCAGTATTTT.

The chain links TRBV4-3 to TRBJ2-1; 10 bases map to TRBD1. The V and J ends lost 4 bases and 4 bases, in that order; junction bases with no gene match: 1. CDR1 and CDR2 (germline): LGHNA, YSLEER. The CDR3 sequence is 14 residues long. The DNA of the CDR3 is TGCGCCAGCAGCCCGGACAGGGGGTACAATGAGCAGTTCTTC. Amino acid sequence: CASSPDRGYNEQFF.

The chain recombines TRBV11-2 with TRBJ2-5, with 7 bases aligning to TRBD1. Trimming took 5 bases from V and 1 from J; bases not matched to a gene: 10. The CDR3 extends over 16 amino acids. Germline CDR1 and CDR2: SGHAT and FQNNGV. The CDR3 protein is CASSPRGTAIQETQYF. The CDR3 DNA follows: TGTGCCAGCAGCCCCCGAGGGACAGCGATCCAAGAGACCCAGTACTTC. Complete variable domain (other parts from reference TRBV11-2 and TRBJ2-5): EAGVAQSPRYKIIEKRQSVAFWCNPISGHATLYWYQQILGQGPKLLIQFQNNGVVDDSQLPKDRFSAERLKGVDSTLKIQPAKLEDSAVYLCASSPRGTAIQETQYFGPGTRLLVL.

The genes are TRBV6-1 and TRBJ2-5; possibly TRBD2 for D (5 bases). The CDR3 consists of 12 residues. Germline CDR1 MNHNS, CDR2 SASEGT. V was shortened by 4 bases and J by 4 bases, with 7 bases between the two germline ends. The CDR3 region is CASSVGRETQYF. In DNA form, the CDR3 reads TGTGCCAGCAGTGTAGGGAGAGAGACCCAGTACTTC.

The chain links TRBV7-2 to TRBJ2-7; D is unresolved. The V gene lost 2 bases and the J gene lost 0 bases, with 11 bases spanning the gap. CDR1 and CDR2 from the germline V gene are SGHTA and FQGNSA. This CDR3 has 15 residues. The CDR3: CASSLPLSASYEQYF. The CDR3 DNA reads TGTGCCAGCAGCTTACCACTATCGGCCTCCTACGAGCAGTACTTC.

This clone appeared a few times. The chain uses TRBV6-1 and TRBJ1-6; D is possibly TRBD1 (5 bases). The CDR3 runs to 16 residues. Germline V gene lookup returns CDR1 MNHNS and CDR2 SASEGT. The V gene lost 4 bases and the J gene lost 6 bases, with 16 bases spanning the gap. The CDR3 loop reads CASSALKQGGNSPLHF. DNA of the CDR3: TGTGCCAGCAGTGCCCTTAAGCAGGGCGGTAATTCACCCCTCCACTTT.

V and J are TRBV7-9 and TRBJ2-5, with D possibly being TRBD1 (6 bases). CDR3 length: 14 residues. V gave up 3 bases and J gave up 2 bases, with 10 bases separating them. CDR1 and CDR2 from the germline V gene are SEHNR and FQNEAQ (reference sequence). CDR3 sequence: CASSFDRSQETQYF. CDR3 coding DNA: TGTGCCAGCAGCTTCGACAGGTCACAAGAGACCCAGTACTTC.

The chain uses TRBV6-1 and TRBJ1-5, with TRBD1 matching 9 bases. Germline V gene data show CDR1 as MNHNS and CDR2 as SASEGT. CDR3 length: 15 amino acids. Trimming removed 5 bases from V and 6 bases from J; junction bases left unmatched: 8. DNA for the CDR3: TGTGCCAGCAGTACTGGGACAGGGATTTCTCAGCCCCAGCATTTT. Translated, it gives CASSTGTGISQPQHF.

The genes are TRBV6-5 and TRBJ1-1; 8 positions agree with TRBD1. CDR1 is MNHEY and CDR2 is SVGAGI in the germline V gene. The CDR3 totals 16 residues. With V trimmed by 1 base and J by 4 bases, 8 bases remained unmatched. The CDR3 loop is CASSYWAGGKVTEAFF. The CDR3 nucleotides read TGTGCCAGCAGTTACTGGGCAGGGGGCAAGGTCACTGAAGCTTTCTTT.

The chain links TRBV11-2 to TRBJ2-1, with 8 bases aligning to TRBD2. The CDR3 covers 15 residues. After removal of 0 bases from V and 8 bases from J, the junction contained 6 bases not matched to a gene. CDR1 is SGHAT and CDR2 is FQNNGV in the germline V gene. The chain's CDR3 is CASSLEGGRIYEQFF. The CDR3 bases are TGTGCCAGCAGCTTAGAGGGCGGGAGGATCTATGAGCAGTTCTTC. Variable domain in full (rest from reference TRBV11-2 and TRBJ2-1): EAGVAQSPRYKIIEKRQSVAFWCNPISGHATLYWYQQILGQGPKLLIQFQNNGVVDDSQLPKDRFSAERLKGVDSTLKIQPAKLEDSAVYLCASSLEGGRIYEQFFGPGTRLTVL.

The chain is built from TRBV10-3 and TRBJ1-2; tentative D call: TRBD1 (6 bases). Germline V CDR1 and CDR2: ENHRY, SYGVKD. Trimming removed 5 bases at V and 0 bases at J, with 10 bases between. The CDR3 has 14 residues. CDR3 region: CAISLTGPNYGYTF. The DNA of the CDR3 is TGTGCCATCAGTTTGACAGGACCTAACTATGGCTACACCTTC.

CDR3 sequence (DNA): TGTGCCAGCAGAGGGAGGTCTGGGGCCAACGTCCTGACTTTC. The encoded protein is CASRGRSGANVLTF. The chain uses TRBV9 and TRBJ2-6; weak D call: TRBD2 (6 bases). V was trimmed by 5 bases and J by 1 base, leaving 7 bases between them. Germline V lookup: CDR1 SGDLS, CDR2 YYNGEE. This CDR3 has 14 amino acids.

This chain connects TRBV19 to TRBJ2-1; 9 bases fit TRBD2. The CDR3 extends over 13 amino acids. V dropped 2 bases and J dropped 10; count of bases not matched to a gene: 3. Germline-derived CDR1 and CDR2 are LNHDA and SQIVND (reference sequence). The CDR3 loop reads CASSIKAGGEQFF. As DNA, the CDR3 is TGTGCCAGTAGTATAAAGGCGGGGGGGGAGCAGTTCTTC.

The chain carries TRBV5-1 and TRBJ2-1; no definite D call. The V gene lost 7 bases and the J gene lost 4 bases, with 9 bases spanning the gap. The germline gives CDR1 SGHRS, CDR2 YFSETQ. The CDR3 has 12 amino acids. Written as DNA, the CDR3 is TGCGCCAGCGGGTCGACTTACAATGAGCAGTTCTTC. It encodes CASGSTYNEQFF.

V and J are TRBV14 and TRBJ2-1; TRBD1 matches at 8 bases. V gave up 0 bases and J gave up 6 bases; unmatched junction bases: 16. Per germline, CDR1 SGHDN and CDR2 FVKESK. The CDR3 runs 19 residues. The CDR3 sequence is CASSQDRAGRTGWGNEQFF. The CDR3 coding sequence is TGTGCCAGCAGCCAAGATCGCGCGGGGAGGACAGGGTGGGGCAATGAGCAGTTCTTC. The variable domain in full, completed from reference TRBV14 and TRBJ2-1, reads EAGVTQFPSHSVIEKGQTVTLRCDPISGHDNLYWYRRVMGKEIKFLLHFVKESKQDESGMPNNRFLAERTGGTYSTLKVQPAELEDSGVYFCASSQDRAGRTGWGNEQFFGPGTRLTVL.

The V and J genes are TRBV2 and TRBJ1-2; no clear D gene. This CDR3 spans 11 amino acids. The ends were cut back, 6 bases at V and 8 bases at J, with 10 bases in the middle. CDR1 is SNHLY, CDR2 FYNNEI, per germline. The CDR3 nucleotides are TGTGCCAGCAGGATAAGAGGGGGCTACACCTTC. The encoded protein is CASRIRGGYTF.

This chain links TRBV7-2 with TRBJ1-2, with 7 bases identical to TRBD1. The CDR3 length is 16 residues. The J segment lost 5 bases and the V segment lost 1 base, leaving 10 bases of the junction unmatched. The germline V gene encodes CDR1 SGHTA and CDR2 FQGNSA. CDR3 in DNA: TGTGCCAGCAGCTTAGAGACAGGGCCCGGGGGTTATGGCTACACCTTC. It is translated as CASSLETGPGGYGYTF.

This clone was detected once. This chain connects TRBV7-3 to TRBJ2-1; the D gene is possibly TRBD1 (6 bases). Germline-derived CDR1 and CDR2 are SGHTA and FQGTGA. The CDR3 totals 15 residues. Trimming took off 5 bases at V and 3 bases at J, with 14 bases between the two ends. Written as DNA, the CDR3 is TGTGCCAGCAGCCCCGATGGACAGCTCTACAATGAGCAGTTCTTC. This translates into CASSPDGQLYNEQFF. Filled out from reference TRBV7-3 and TRBJ2-1, the complete variable domain reads GAGVSQTPSNKVTEKGKYVELRCDPISGHTALYWYRQSLGQGPEFLIYFQGTGAADDSGLPNDRFFAVRPEGSVSTLKIQRTERGDSAVYLCASSPDGQLYNEQFFGPGTRLTVL.